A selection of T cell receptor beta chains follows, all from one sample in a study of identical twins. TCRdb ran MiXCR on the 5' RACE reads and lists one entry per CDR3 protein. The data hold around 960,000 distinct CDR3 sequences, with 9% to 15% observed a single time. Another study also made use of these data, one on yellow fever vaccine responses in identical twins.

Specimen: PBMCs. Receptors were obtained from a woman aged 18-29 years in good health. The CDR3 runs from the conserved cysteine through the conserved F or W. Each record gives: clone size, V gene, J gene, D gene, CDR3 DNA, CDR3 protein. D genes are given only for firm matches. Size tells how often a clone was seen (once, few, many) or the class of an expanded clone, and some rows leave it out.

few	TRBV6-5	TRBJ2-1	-	TGTGCCAGCAGTTTTGGGGACCCGACCCAATATGAGCAGTTCTTC	CASSFGDPTQYEQFF
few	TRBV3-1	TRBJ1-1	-	TGTGCCAGCAGCCTCCAACTAGGGCCCAACACTGAAGCTTTCTTT	CASSLQLGPNTEAFF
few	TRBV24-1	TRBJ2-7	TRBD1	TGTCGGAGGGACAGGGCCTTCCACGAGCAGTACTTC	CRRDRAFHEQYF
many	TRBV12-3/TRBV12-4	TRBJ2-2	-	TGTGCCAGCAGTAGGAACGGCGGGGAGCTGTTTTTT	CASSRNGGELFF
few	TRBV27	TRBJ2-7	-	TGTGCCAGCAGGATAGAATCCAGCTCCTACGAGCAGTACTTC	CASRIESSSYEQYF
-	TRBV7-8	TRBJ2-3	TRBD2	TGTGCCAGCAGCTTAGACTTTCCTAGCGGGAGCTCAGATACGCAGTATTTT	CASSLDFPSGSSDTQYF
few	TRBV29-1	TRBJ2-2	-	TGCAGCGTTGGGAAATCGTCAGGGCTGTACACCGGGGAGCTGTTTTTT	CSVGKSSGLYTGELFF
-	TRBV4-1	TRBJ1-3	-	TGCGCCAGCAGCCAAGATTTTCGGGACTCCTCTGGAAACACCATATATTTT	CASSQDFRDSSGNTIYF
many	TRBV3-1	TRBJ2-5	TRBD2	TGTGCCAGCAGGAACTTCCACGGGACTAGCGGGGAGACCCAGTACTTC	CASRNFHGTSGETQYF
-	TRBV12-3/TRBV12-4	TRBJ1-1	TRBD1	TGTGCCAGCAACCGCGGGACAGGCCTGAACACTGAAGCTTTCTTT	CASNRGTGLNTEAFF
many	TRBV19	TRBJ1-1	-	TGTGCCAGTAGCGTTCTGACGGAAGCTTTCTTT	CASSVLTEAFF
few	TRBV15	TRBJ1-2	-	TGTGCCACCAGCAGAGATGAAACGATCTATGGCTACACCTTC	CATSRDETIYGYTF
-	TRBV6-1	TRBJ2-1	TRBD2	TGTGCCAGCAGTGTAACTAGCGGGAGCTCCTACAATGAGCAGTTCTTC	CASSVTSGSSYNEQFF
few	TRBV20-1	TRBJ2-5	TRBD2	TGCAGTGCTCGGACTAGCGGGAGTGAAGAGACCCAGTACTTC	CSARTSGSEETQYF
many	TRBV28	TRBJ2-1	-	TGTGCCAGCACCCGACAGACTTTGGGAAATGAGCAGTTCTTC	CASTRQTLGNEQFF
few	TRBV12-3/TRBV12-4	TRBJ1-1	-	TGTGCCAGCAGTTTTGGGGTTTTCGACACTGAAGCTTTCTTT	CASSFGVFDTEAFF
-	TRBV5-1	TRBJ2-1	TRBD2	TGCGCCAGCAGCTTTACTAGCGGGACCGTTTACAATGAGCAGTTCTTC	CASSFTSGTVYNEQFF
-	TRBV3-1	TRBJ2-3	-	TGTGCCAGCAGCCAACCGGGGAGAACAGATACGCAGTATTTT	CASSQPGRTDTQYF
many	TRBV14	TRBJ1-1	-	TGTGCCAGCAGCCAAGCTGGACTTGAAGCTTTCTTT	CASSQAGLEAFF
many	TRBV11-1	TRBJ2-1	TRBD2	TGTGCCAGCAGCTCAATACGCGACATGGGACTAAAAACCTACAATGAGCAGTTCTTC	CASSSIRDMGLKTYNEQFF
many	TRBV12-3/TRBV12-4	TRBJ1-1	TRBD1	TGTGCCAGCAGTTCCGGGACAGGGTTCACTGAAGCTTTCTTT	CASSSGTGFTEAFF
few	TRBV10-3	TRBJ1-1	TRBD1	TGTGCCACCAGCACGGTCAGGGGGGTTGCTGAAGCTTTCTTT	CATSTVRGVAEAFF
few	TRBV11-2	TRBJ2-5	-	TGTGCCAGCAGCTTAGATCGGCTGACCCAGTACTTC	CASSLDRLTQYF
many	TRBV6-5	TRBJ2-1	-	TGTGCCAGCAGTTACCGACTCCCCGGACAGTATCAACTCGGGGATGAGCAGTTCTTC	CASSYRLPGQYQLGDEQFF